Listed below are T cell receptor beta chains from one sample, sequenced in a study of molecular identifiers for immune sequencing clone quantification. TCRdb redid the calling of the PCR reads with MiXCR, one entry per CDR3 protein. The repertoire includes 550,000 to 750,000 distinct CDR3 sequences, roughly 21% of them detected once, and roughly 0.83% sits in the top ten. Sequencing was done on a sample of naive CD8+ T cells from blood, with Jurkat cell RNA spiked in. The receptors derive from a human donor in good health. Some libraries in this study had Jurkat cell RNA spiked in. Both conserved end residues are part of each CDR3. A D gene is named only where the DNA matches it firmly. Where a row states a size, it is once, few, many or the class of an expanded clone; other rows omit it.

d_call	v_call	clone_size	j_call	cdr3_nt	cdr3_aa
.	TRBV6-2/TRBV6-3	.	TRBJ1-2	TGTGCCAGCAGTTACTCGGCAGGGACGGTTGGCTACACCTTC	CASSYSAGTVGYTF
TRBD1	TRBV20-1	.	TRBJ2-7	TGCAGTGCTAGGTCGGGACAGGAACGCTCCTACGAGCAGTACTTC	CSARSGQERSYEQYF
.	TRBV30	.	TRBJ1-1	TGTGCCTGGAGTGTTGCAGTTGGCACTGAAGCTTTCTTT	CAWSVAVGTEAFF
.	TRBV4-1	many	TRBJ2-1	TGCGCCAGCAGCCAGCAGTCGGGACTCTGGTACAATGAGCAGTTCTTC	CASSQQSGLWYNEQFF
.	TRBV4-3	many	TRBJ1-2	TGCGCCAGCAGCCAAGGTGCATTTGGGGGCATCATTCTTAACTATGGCTACACCTTC	CASSQGAFGGIILNYGYTF
TRBD2	TRBV5-5	many	TRBJ2-3	TGTGCCAGCAGCTTTCAAACTAGCGGGAGGGCTCTTGGAACAGATACGCAGTATTTT	CASSFQTSGRALGTDTQYF
.	TRBV13	many	TRBJ1-1	TGTGCCAGCAGCGAAATAAATAAACGGGGGACTGAAGCTTTCTTT	CASSEINKRGTEAFF
.	TRBV12-5	many	TRBJ1-1	TGTGCTAGTGGTTTGGAGGGGGTGCCTGAAGCTTTCTTT	CASGLEGVPEAFF
TRBD2	TRBV19	.	TRBJ2-5	TGTGCCAGTAGTATGTCTAGCGGGGGTTTTGGAGAGACCCAGTGCTTC	CASSMSSGGFGETQCF
.	TRBV7-2	once	TRBJ1-3	TGTGCCAGCAGTCTCCTAGTGGCTGAAAACACCATATATTTT	CASSLLVAENTIYF
TRBD1	TRBV4-3	many	TRBJ2-3	TGCGCCAGCGGACAACCGGGACAGACAATCACAGATACGCAGTATTTT	CASGQPGQTITDTQYF
TRBD2	TRBV12-3/TRBV12-4	many	TRBJ2-3	TGTGCCAGCAGTTTATCCCCAGCGGGGGTTCATTTAGATACGCAGTATTTT	CASSLSPAGVHLDTQYF
.	TRBV2	few	TRBJ2-3	TGTGCCAGCAGTGTTAATCGGGAAACTAGCACAGATACGCAGTATTTT	CASSVNRETSTDTQYF
.	TRBV6-1	many	TRBJ2-2	TGTGCCAGCGGGTTCCAACAGGGCACCGGGGAGCTGTTTTTT	CASGFQQGTGELFF
TRBD1	TRBV13	.	TRBJ1-4	TGTGCCAGCAGCACCCGGGACAGCTCGGGCGAAAAACTGTTTTTT	CASSTRDSSGEKLFF
.	TRBV7-2	many	TRBJ1-5	TGTGCCAGAGAGGACTTCAATAGCAATCAGCCCCAGCATTTT	CAREDFNSNQPQHF
TRBD2	TRBV13	.	TRBJ2-5	TGTGCCGCCAGCGTAACCGGGACTAGCCAAGAGACCCAGTACTTC	CAASVTGTSQETQYF
.	TRBV19	many	TRBJ2-6	TGTGCCAGTAGTATGAGTAGCAGGGCTGGGGCCAACGTCCTGACTTTC	CASSMSSRAGANVLTF
TRBD2	TRBV7-2	.	TRBJ2-7	TGTGCCAGCAGCTTAGGGGGGGGGGGGAGCGAGCAGTACTTC	CASSLGGGGSEQYF
.	TRBV19	many	TRBJ2-3	TGTGCCAGTAGTACCTCACCGATAGCTACAGATACGCAGTATTTT	CASSTSPIATDTQYF
TRBD1	TRBV20-1	few	TRBJ2-7	TGCAGTGCTAGAACCGGGACAGGGTCCTACGTGCAGTACTTC	CSARTGTGSYVQYF
.	TRBV28	many	TRBJ2-7	TGTGCCAGCAGTACCGTTATCAGGGTTGGCGAGCAGTACTTC	CASSTVIRVGEQYF
.	TRBV7-2	many	TRBJ1-1	TGTGCCAGCAGCCCCGCCTACTTGAACACTGAAGCTTTCTTT	CASSPAYLNTEAFF
.	TRBV27	many	TRBJ1-1	TGTGCCAGCAGTTTATCCCAGGGGTCTTACACTGAAGCTTTCTTT	CASSLSQGSYTEAFF
TRBD2	TRBV20-1	many	TRBJ2-7	TGCAGTGCTAGAGAACTCGAAGTAGCGGGGCCCTACGAGCAGTACTTC	CSARELEVAGPYEQYF
.	TRBV19	many	TRBJ1-5	TGTGCCAGTGGGGGGTTTGAAAATAGCAATCAGCCCCAGCATTTT	CASGGFENSNQPQHF
.	TRBV19	many	TRBJ2-1	TGTGCCAGTAGGATAGACGGGGCAAGTCCCAATGAGCAGTTCTTC	CASRIDGASPNEQFF
.	TRBV7-2	many	TRBJ2-7	TGTGCCAGCAGCTTAGCCCCAGTTCCCTACGAGCAGTACTTC	CASSLAPVPYEQYF
.	TRBV6-5	many	TRBJ2-3	TGTGCCAGCAGTTACGAAGACAGATCGAGGGATACGCAGTATTTT	CASSYEDRSRDTQYF
.	TRBV2	many	TRBJ2-3	TGTGCCAGCAGGCCTACGGACAGAAAAGGACTTGATACGCAGTATTTT	CASRPTDRKGLDTQYF
TRBD2	TRBV27	many	TRBJ2-7	TGTGCCAGCAGTTATCAAGCGGGGACCTACGAGCAGTACTTC	CASSYQAGTYEQYF
TRBD2	TRBV11-2	few	TRBJ2-7	TGTGCCAGCAGCCTAGCGGTCAGCTCCTACGAGCAGTACTTC	CASSLAVSSYEQYF
TRBD1	TRBV4-1	many	TRBJ2-7	TGCGCCAGCAGCCAAGAGGACAGGGGCTCCTACGAGCAGTACTTC	CASSQEDRGSYEQYF
TRBD2	TRBV20-1	few	TRBJ2-5	TGCAGTGCTAGAGATTCGGGAACTAGCGCGGCGTACCTCCAAGAGACCCAGTACTTC	CSARDSGTSAAYLQETQYF
.	TRBV19	many	TRBJ1-2	TGTGCCAGTAGTATTGGTATCGGAATTCTCTATGGCTACACCTTC	CASSIGIGILYGYTF
.	TRBV9	many	TRBJ2-3	TGTGCCAGCAGCGTAGCCGGTTTAGGAGATACGCAGTATTTT	CASSVAGLGDTQYF
TRBD2	TRBV20-1	many	TRBJ2-7	TGCAGTGCTAAAGCGGGACTAAACTACGAGCAGTACTTC	CSAKAGLNYEQYF
.	TRBV11-2	.	TRBJ2-7	TGTGCCAGCAGCACGTCCCGGGGTCTTTACTACGAGCAGTACTTC	CASSTSRGLYYEQYF
TRBD1	TRBV7-6	.	TRBJ2-7	TGTGCCAGCAGACAATACGTCGGGACAGGGGAAACCTACGAGCAGTACTTC	CASRQYVGTGETYEQYF
TRBD1	TRBV29-1	many	TRBJ1-1	TGCAGCGTTGAACCGGCAGGGGGGACTGAAGCTTTCTTT	CSVEPAGGTEAFF
.	TRBV19	few	TRBJ2-3	TGTGCCAGTAGTACCGGGACGATCCGCACAGATACGCAGTATTTT	CASSTGTIRTDTQYF
.	TRBV30	.	TRBJ2-7	TGTGCCTGGAGCAACAACCGGGACGACCCGAGGAACGAGCAGTACTTC	CAWSNNRDDPRNEQYF
.	TRBV27	few	TRBJ1-5	TGTGCCAGCAGCCTGGGGGGAAGTCTGCCCCAGCATTTT	CASSLGGSLPQHF
TRBD2	TRBV3-1	.	TRBJ2-7	TGTGCCAGCAGCCAAGATCTAGGACTAGCAATCGAGCAGTACTTC	CASSQDLGLAIEQYF
.	TRBV7-9	.	TRBJ1-1	TGTGCCAGCAGCCCGACAGAATTGAACACTGAAGCTTTCTTT	CASSPTELNTEAFF